These T cell receptor beta chains were read from a single sample in a study of cytomegalovirus exposure and HLA in healthy donors. The method was immunoSEQ multiplex PCR; TCRdb's version includes in-frame clones alone and lacks a portion of them. This repertoire shows approximately 200,000 clones, roughly four fifths found once; its top ten account for around 1.9%. The source material was PBMCs. The receptors shown here come from a woman between 18 and 29 years old in good health and CMV-seropositive. CDR3s include the opening cysteine and the closing phenylalanine or tryptophan. The D gene is left open where the match is weak. Some rows mark clone size as missing; the rest say once, few, many or name a class of expanded clone.

CDR3nt | CDR3aa | d_gene | j_gene | v_gene | abundance
TGTGCTAGTGGTTCTCCCGGCCGGGACAGGCAGTATGGCTACACCTTC | CASGSPGRDRQYGYTF | TRBD1 | TRBJ1-2 | TRBV12-5 | few
TGTGCCAGCAGTCCCCTCATGGGGGGCTATGGCTACACCTTC | CASSPLMGGYGYTF | . | TRBJ1-2 | TRBV27 | .
TGCGCCAGCAGCCAAGATGAGGGGGAAGTTGAAGCTTTCTTT | CASSQDEGEVEAFF | . | TRBJ1-1 | TRBV4-3 | few
TGCGCCAGCAGTCCCGGCGGGGACCAAGAGACCCAGTACTTC | CASSPGGDQETQYF | . | TRBJ2-5 | TRBV10-2 | .
TGTGCCAGCACCACGGGCGGGCTGAACACTGAAGCTTTCTTT | CASTTGGLNTEAFF | . | TRBJ1-1 | TRBV6-6 | .
TGCAGCGTTACTACGGACGGGATAAGCTCCTACGAGCAGTACTTC | CSVTTDGISSYEQYF | . | TRBJ2-7 | TRBV29-1 | .
TGTGCCAGTAGTATGCCAGGCAGACAGCCCCAGCATTTT | CASSMPGRQPQHF | . | TRBJ1-5 | TRBV19 | .
TGTGCCAGCAGCCCGACAGGAGGCTATGGCTACACCTTC | CASSPTGGYGYTF | . | TRBJ1-2 | TRBV14 | .
TGTGCCTGGAACCCGGGACAGGGGACGAGGGGGGCCAACGTCCTGACTTTC | CAWNPGQGTRGANVLTF | TRBD1 | TRBJ2-6 | TRBV30 | .
TGCGCCAGCAGCTTGATCGGGGTCTCCTACGAGCAGTACTTC | CASSLIGVSYEQYF | . | TRBJ2-7 | TRBV5-1 | .
TGTGCCAGCAGCTTCAAGACAGGGGTGAACACCGGGGAGCTGTTTTTT | CASSFKTGVNTGELFF | TRBD1 | TRBJ2-2 | TRBV7-9 | .
TGTGCCAGTAGTATAGGTCCCGGGGGACTTGCCTTTTCGGCCCCCAATCAGCCCCAGCATTTT | CASSIGPGGLAFSAPNQPQHF | . | TRBJ1-5 | TRBV19 | .
TGTGCCAGCAGTCGGACAGTCGATCAGCCCCAGCATTTT | CASSRTVDQPQHF | . | TRBJ1-5 | TRBV7-2 | .
TGCAGTGCTAGGCGAGGTCAGGGCTACACCTTC | CSARRGQGYTF | . | TRBJ1-2 | TRBV20-1 | .
TGTGCCAGCAGCTGGTTCAGAGACGGGGTTCAAGAGACCCAGTACTTC | CASSWFRDGVQETQYF | . | TRBJ2-5 | TRBV7-9 | .
TGTGCCAGCAGTCCAAGGACAGCCTCAAATATGGGGGAGACCCAGTACTTC | CASSPRTASNMGETQYF | . | TRBJ2-5 | TRBV28 | .
TGTGCCAGCAGAAGCGGACAGGGGAACACTGAAGCTTTCTTT | CASRSGQGNTEAFF | TRBD1 | TRBJ1-1 | TRBV7-9 | .
TGTGCCAGCAGCTTGGACTTGCGGGGCTACACCTTC | CASSLDLRGYTF | . | TRBJ1-2 | TRBV5-6 | .
TGTGCCAGCAGCTTAGTAGGCGGGCCATACAATGAGCAGTTCTTC | CASSLVGGPYNEQFF | . | TRBJ2-1 | TRBV7-2 | .
TGCGCCAGCAGCTTGGGGGACTATAATTCATCCCTCCACTTT | CASSLGDYNSSLHF | . | TRBJ1-6 | TRBV5-1 | .
TGTGCCTGGACGACCCCCCCCGGGACTAGGCTGTTCTTC | CAWTTPPGTRLFF | TRBD2 | TRBJ2-1 | TRBV30 | .
TGTGCCAGCAGTGAAGGGACACGGTGGGGCTACACCTTC | CASSEGTRWGYTF | . | TRBJ1-2 | TRBV2 | .
TGTGCCAGCAGCTTAAACAGGGGCCCCCACCATACGCAGTATTTT | CASSLNRGPHHTQYF | TRBD1 | TRBJ2-3 | TRBV5-6 | once
TGTGCCAGCAGCCCGGGCCCAGGGGGTAATGAAAAACTGTTTTTT | CASSPGPGGNEKLFF | TRBD1 | TRBJ1-4 | TRBV7-7 | .
TGTGCCAGCACCGTGTCAGGGGGCCAGTTAGATACGCAGTATTTT | CASTVSGGQLDTQYF | TRBD1 | TRBJ2-3 | TRBV6-6 | .
TGTGCCAGCACGGTAGCGGAATACAATGAGCAGTTCTTC | CASTVAEYNEQFF | . | TRBJ2-1 | TRBV6-1 | .
TGTGCCAGCAGTGAGGCCAAAGACTACACCTTC | CASSEAKDYTF | . | TRBJ1-2 | TRBV6-4 | .
TGTGCCAGCAGGCGACAGGGCGACTATGGCTACACCTTC | CASRRQGDYGYTF | TRBD1 | TRBJ1-2 | TRBV6-5 | .
TGTGCCAGCCGACAGGGCGTGAACACTGAAGCTTTCTTT | CASRQGVNTEAFF | TRBD1 | TRBJ1-1 | TRBV7-3 | .
TGCGCCAGCAGCTTGGTTGTCTCGGGAGAGGGAATGCAGACCCAGTACTTC | CASSLVVSGEGMQTQYF | . | TRBJ2-5 | TRBV5-1 | .
TGCGCCAGCAGCTTGGGGGCGAACACTGAAGCTTTCTTT | CASSLGANTEAFF | . | TRBJ1-1 | TRBV5-1 | once
TGTGCCAGCAGCCCGGGACAGGGCCTAACCTACGAGCAGTACTTC | CASSPGQGLTYEQYF | TRBD1 | TRBJ2-7 | TRBV9 | .
TGTGCCAGCAACCACCGGCCCGGACACCAGGTCGCACTTACGCAGTATTTT | CASNHRPGHQVALTQYF | . | TRBJ2-3 | TRBV5-5 | .
TGTGCCAGCAGTTCCACCATGGGGCGCAACTATGGCTACACCTTC | CASSSTMGRNYGYTF | . | TRBJ1-2 | TRBV2 | once
TGTGCCAGCAGCCAAGAAAAGTTTAGTGTGACCCAGTACTTC | CASSQEKFSVTQYF | . | TRBJ2-5 | TRBV4-2 | few
TGTGTCTCGACCCGGCAGGGTATAGCCAAAAACATTCAGTACTTC | CVSTRQGIAKNIQYF | . | TRBJ2-4 | TRBV2 | .
TGTGCCAGCAGCGTTAGCGGGGGGAACTCCTACAATGAGCAGTTCTTC | CASSVSGGNSYNEQFF | TRBD2 | TRBJ2-1 | TRBV9 | .
TGTGCCAGCAGTGAATCGGGACAAGACACCGGGGAGCTGTTTTTT | CASSESGQDTGELFF | . | TRBJ2-2 | TRBV6-4 | few
TGTGCCAGCAGCTCGGGGGGTTTAAGGGACAATTCACCCCTCCACTTT | CASSSGGLRDNSPLHF | . | TRBJ1-6 | TRBV7-8 | once
TGTGCCGGCCGGCCTCTTTCGGGGGATACGCAGTATTTT | CAGRPLSGDTQYF | . | TRBJ2-3 | TRBV30 | .
TGCGCCAGCAGCCAAGTGGGCGGGACTGACTATGGCTACACCTTC | CASSQVGGTDYGYTF | . | TRBJ1-2 | TRBV4-3 | few
TGTGCCAGCAGCCAAGACCAGGAGACAGGGCGCTCTGGCTACACCTTC | CASSQDQETGRSGYTF | TRBD1 | TRBJ1-2 | TRBV4-2 | .
TGTGCCAGCAGTGGGACTAGCGGGGGGGCCGATACGCAGTATTTT | CASSGTSGGADTQYF | TRBD2 | TRBJ2-3 | TRBV6-1 | .
TGTGCCAGCGGGCAGCTAGCGGGGGGCACAGATACGCAGTATTTT | CASGQLAGGTDTQYF | TRBD2 | TRBJ2-3 | TRBV13 | .
TGCGCCAGCAGTGAGACGGGGGTACCTCGGGAACAGCCCCAGCATTTT | CASSETGVPREQPQHF | . | TRBJ1-5 | TRBV10-1 | .
TGTGCCAGCTCCCTTCAGGGGCGGGAGCAGTACTTC | CASSLQGREQYF | . | TRBJ2-7 | TRBV18 | few
TGTGCCAGCAGCCCCGGGGTGGAAAAACTGTTTTTT | CASSPGVEKLFF | . | TRBJ1-4 | TRBV7-6 | .